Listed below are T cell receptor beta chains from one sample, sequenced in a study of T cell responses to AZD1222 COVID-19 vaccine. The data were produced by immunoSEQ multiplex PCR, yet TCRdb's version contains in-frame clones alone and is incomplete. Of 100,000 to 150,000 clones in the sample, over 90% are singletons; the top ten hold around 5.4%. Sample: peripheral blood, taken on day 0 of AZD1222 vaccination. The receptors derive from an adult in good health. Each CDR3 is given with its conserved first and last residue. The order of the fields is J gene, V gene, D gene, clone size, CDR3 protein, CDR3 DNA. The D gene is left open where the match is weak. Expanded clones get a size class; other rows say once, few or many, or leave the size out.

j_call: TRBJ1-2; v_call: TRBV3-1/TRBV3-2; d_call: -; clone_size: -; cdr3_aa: CASGRGFGGFGGYTF; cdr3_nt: TGTGCCAGCGGACGGGGTTTCGGGGGGTTCGGTGGCTACACCTTC
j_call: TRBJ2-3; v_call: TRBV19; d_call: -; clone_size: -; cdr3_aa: CASSPVNPADTQYF; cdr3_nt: TGTGCCAGTAGTCCCGTTAACCCGGCAGATACGCAGTATTTT
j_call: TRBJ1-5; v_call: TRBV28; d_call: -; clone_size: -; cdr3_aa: CASSPRTEGRHRNQPQHF; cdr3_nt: TGTGCCAGCAGTCCTAGGACAGAAGGGCGGCATCGCAATCAGCCCCAGCATTTT
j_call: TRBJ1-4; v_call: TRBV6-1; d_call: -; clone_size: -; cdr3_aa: CASSEESGMKLFF; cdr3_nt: TGTGCCAGCAGTGAGGAGAGTGGAATGAAACTGTTTTTT
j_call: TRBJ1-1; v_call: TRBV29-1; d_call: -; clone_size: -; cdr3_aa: CSVSGPLNTEAFF; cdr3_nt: TGCAGCGTTTCTGGACCGTTGAACACTGAAGCTTTCTTT
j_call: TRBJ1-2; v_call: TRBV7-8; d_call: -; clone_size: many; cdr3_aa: CASSLADGHYGYTF; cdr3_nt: TGTGCCAGCAGCTTAGCGGACGGACACTATGGCTACACCTTC
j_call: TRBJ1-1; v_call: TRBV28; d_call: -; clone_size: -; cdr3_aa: CASSLGGDTEAFF; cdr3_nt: TGTGCCAGCAGTTTGGGGGGTGACACTGAAGCTTTCTTT
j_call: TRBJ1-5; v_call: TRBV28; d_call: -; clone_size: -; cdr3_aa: CASSFRLSNQPQHF; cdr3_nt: TGTGCCAGCAGTTTCAGGCTAAGCAATCAGCCCCAGCATTTT
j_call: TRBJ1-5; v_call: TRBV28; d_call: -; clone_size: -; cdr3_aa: CASSLDGTERPQHF; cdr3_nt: TGTGCCAGCAGTCTGGACGGCACGGAGAGGCCCCAGCATTTT
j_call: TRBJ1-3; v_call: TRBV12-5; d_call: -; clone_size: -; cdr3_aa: CASGPGGTSGNTIYF; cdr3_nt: TGTGCTAGTGGTCCGGGGGGCACCTCTGGAAACACCATATATTTT
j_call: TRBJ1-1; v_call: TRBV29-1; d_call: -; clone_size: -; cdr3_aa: CSVTGPIEAFF; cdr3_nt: TGCAGCGTCACAGGGCCTATTGAAGCTTTCTTT
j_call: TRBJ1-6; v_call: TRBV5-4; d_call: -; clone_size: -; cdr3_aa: CASSLDGDSPLHF; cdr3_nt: TGTGCCAGCAGCCTGGACGGGGATTCACCCCTCCACTTT
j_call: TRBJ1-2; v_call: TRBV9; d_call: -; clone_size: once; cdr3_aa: CASSAQRGGIYGYTF; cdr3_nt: TGTGCCAGCAGCGCCCAAAGGGGGGGGATTTATGGCTACACCTTC
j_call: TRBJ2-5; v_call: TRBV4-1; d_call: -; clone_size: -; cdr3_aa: CASSERETQYF; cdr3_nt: TGCGCCAGCAGCGAAAGGGAGACCCAGTACTTC
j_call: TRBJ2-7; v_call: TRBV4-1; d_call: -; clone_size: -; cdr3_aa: CASSQGGREHEQYF; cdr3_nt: TGCGCCAGCAGCCAAGGAGGCAGGGAACACGAGCAGTACTTC
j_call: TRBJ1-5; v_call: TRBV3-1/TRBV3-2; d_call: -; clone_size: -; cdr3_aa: CASSQLSGGQPQHF; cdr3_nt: TGTGCCAGCAGCCAACTATCCGGAGGGCAGCCCCAGCATTTT